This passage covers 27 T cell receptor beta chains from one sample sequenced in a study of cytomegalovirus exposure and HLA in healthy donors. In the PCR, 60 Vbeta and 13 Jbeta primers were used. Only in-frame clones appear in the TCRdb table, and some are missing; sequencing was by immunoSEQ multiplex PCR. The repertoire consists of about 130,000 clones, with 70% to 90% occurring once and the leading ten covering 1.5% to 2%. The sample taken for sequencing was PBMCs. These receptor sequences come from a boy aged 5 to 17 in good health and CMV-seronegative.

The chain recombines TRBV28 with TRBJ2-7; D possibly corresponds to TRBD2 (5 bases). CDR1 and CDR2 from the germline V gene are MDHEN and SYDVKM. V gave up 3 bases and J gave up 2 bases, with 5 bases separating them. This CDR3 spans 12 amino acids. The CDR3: CASSLGAYEQYF. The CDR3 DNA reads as TGTGCCAGCAGTTTGGGAGCCTACGAGCAGTACTTC.

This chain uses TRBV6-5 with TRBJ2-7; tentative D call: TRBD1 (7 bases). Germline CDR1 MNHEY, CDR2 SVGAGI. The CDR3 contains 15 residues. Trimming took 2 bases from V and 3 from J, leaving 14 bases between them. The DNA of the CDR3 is TGTGCCAGCAGTTACACGGCAGGGGGGAGCTACGAGCAGTACTTC. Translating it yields CASSYTAGGSYEQYF.

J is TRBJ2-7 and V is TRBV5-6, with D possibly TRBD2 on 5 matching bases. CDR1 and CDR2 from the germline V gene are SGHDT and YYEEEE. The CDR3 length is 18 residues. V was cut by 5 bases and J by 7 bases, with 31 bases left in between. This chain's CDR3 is CASRARRSERPLIGEQYF. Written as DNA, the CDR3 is TGTGCCAGCAGAGCCCGGAGGAGCGAAAGACCGTTAATTGGAGAGCAGTACTTC.

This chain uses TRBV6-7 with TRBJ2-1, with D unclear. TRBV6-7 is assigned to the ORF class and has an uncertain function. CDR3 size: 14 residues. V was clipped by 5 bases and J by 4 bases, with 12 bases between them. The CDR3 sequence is CASSPDQRYNEQFF. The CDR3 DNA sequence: TGTGCCAGCAGTCCAGACCAGAGGTACAATGAGCAGTTCTTC.

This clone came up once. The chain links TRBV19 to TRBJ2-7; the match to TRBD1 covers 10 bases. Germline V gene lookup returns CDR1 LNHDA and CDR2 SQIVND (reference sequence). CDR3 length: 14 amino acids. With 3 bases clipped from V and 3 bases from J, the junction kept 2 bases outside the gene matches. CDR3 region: CASSIRDRGYEQYF. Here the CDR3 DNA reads TGTGCCAGTAGTATCCGGGACAGGGGCTACGAGCAGTACTTC.

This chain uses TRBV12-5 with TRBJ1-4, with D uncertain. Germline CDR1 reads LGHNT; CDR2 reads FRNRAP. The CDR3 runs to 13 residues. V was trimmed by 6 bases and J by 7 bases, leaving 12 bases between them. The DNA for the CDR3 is TGTGCTAGTGGCGCACCCTCAGGTGAAAAACTGTTTTTT. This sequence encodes CASGAPSGEKLFF.

CDR3: CASTSSGGRNEQFF. CDR3 nucleotide sequence: TGTGCCAGCACCTCATCGGGGGGCAGGAATGAGCAGTTCTTC. V and J are TRBV6-5 and TRBJ2-1, with a tentative D call TRBD2 (7 bases). Trimming left V 7 bases short and J 7 bases short, with 17 bases between. The CDR3 totals 14 residues. Germline V CDR1 and CDR2: MNHEY, SVGAGI.

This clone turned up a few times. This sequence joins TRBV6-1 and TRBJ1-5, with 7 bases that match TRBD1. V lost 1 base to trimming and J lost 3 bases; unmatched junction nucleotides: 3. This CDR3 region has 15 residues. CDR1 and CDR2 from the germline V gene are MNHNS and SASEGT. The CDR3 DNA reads TGTGCCAGCAGTGAAGTCGGGACAGTCAATCAGCCCCAGCATTTT. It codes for CASSEVGTVNQPQHF.

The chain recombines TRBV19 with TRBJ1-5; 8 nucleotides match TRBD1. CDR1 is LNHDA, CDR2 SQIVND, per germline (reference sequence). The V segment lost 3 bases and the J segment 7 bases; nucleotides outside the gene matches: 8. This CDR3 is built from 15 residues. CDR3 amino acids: CASSMGLPGGQPQHF. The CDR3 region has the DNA TGTGCCAGTAGTATGGGACTCCCAGGGGGCCAGCCCCAGCATTTT.

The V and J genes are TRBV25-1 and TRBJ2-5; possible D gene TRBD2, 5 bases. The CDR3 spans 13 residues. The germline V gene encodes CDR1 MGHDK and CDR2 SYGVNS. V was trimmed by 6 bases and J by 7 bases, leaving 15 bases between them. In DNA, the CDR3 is TGTGCCAGCAGGGACTCCGGGGAAGGGACCCAGTACTTC. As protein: CASRDSGEGTQYF.

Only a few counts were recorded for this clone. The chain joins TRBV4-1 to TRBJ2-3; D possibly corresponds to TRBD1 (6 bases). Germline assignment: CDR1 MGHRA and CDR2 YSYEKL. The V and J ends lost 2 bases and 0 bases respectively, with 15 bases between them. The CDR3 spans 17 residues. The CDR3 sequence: CASSQLEGGPSTDTQYF. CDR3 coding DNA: TGCGCCAGCAGCCAATTGGAAGGGGGTCCTAGCACAGATACGCAGTATTTT.

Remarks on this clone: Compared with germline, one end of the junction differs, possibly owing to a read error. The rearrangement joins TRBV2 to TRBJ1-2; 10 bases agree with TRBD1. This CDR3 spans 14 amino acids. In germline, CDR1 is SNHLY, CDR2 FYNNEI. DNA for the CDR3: TGTGCCAGCAGCGGACAGGGGGTAGGATATGGCTACCCCTTC. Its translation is CASSGQGVGYGYPF.

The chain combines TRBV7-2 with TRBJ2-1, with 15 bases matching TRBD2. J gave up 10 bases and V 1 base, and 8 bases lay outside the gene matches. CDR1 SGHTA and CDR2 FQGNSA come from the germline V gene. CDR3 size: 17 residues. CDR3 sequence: CASSLGTSGRVRREQFF. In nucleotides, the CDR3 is TGTGCCAGCAGCTTAGGGACTAGCGGGAGGGTCAGAAGGGAGCAGTTCTTC.

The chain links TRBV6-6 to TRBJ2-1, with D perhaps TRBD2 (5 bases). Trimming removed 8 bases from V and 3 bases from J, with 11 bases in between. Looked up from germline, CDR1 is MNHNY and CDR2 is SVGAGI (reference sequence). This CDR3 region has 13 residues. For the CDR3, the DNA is TGTGCCAGCCGAGGGCCAGACTACAATGAGCAGTTCTTC. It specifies CASRGPDYNEQFF.

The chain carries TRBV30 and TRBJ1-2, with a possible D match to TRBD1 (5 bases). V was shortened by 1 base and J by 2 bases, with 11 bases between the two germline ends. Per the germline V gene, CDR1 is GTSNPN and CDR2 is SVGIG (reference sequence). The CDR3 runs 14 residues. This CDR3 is CAWSAGGGNYGYTF. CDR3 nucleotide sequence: TGTGCCTGGAGTGCTGGGGGGGGAAACTATGGCTACACCTTC.

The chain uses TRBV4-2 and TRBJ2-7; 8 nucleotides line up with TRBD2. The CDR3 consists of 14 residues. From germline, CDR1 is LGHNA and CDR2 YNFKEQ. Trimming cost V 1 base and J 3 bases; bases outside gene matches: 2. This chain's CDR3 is CASSQGAGGYEQYF. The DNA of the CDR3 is TGTGCCAGCAGCCAAGGGGCGGGGGGCTACGAGCAGTACTTC.

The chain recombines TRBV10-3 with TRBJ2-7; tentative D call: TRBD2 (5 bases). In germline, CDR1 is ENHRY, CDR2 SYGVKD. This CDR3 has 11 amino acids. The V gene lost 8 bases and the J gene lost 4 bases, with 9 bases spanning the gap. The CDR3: CAISDSYEQYF. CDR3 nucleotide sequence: TGTGCCATCTCGGACTCATACGAGCAGTACTTC.

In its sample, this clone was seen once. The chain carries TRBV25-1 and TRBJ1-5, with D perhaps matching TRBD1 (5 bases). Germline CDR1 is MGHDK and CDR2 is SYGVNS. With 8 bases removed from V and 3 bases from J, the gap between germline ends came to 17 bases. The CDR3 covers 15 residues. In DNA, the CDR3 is TGTGCCAGCCAAAGAAGGGGCAGGATCAATCAGCCCCAGCATTTT. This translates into CASQRRGRINQPQHF.

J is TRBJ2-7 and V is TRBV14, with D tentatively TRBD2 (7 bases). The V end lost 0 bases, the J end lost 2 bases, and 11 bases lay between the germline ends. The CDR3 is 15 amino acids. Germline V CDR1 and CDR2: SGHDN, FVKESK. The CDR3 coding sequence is TGTGCCAGCAGCCAAGAAACAGGGAGGGCCTACGAGCAGTACTTC. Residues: CASSQETGRAYEQYF.

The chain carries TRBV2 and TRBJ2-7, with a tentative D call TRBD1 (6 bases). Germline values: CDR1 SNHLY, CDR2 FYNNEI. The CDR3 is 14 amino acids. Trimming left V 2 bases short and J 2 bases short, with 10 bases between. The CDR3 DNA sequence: TGTGCCAGCAGTGAACGGGACAAAGCCTACGAGCAGTACTTC. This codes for CASSERDKAYEQYF.

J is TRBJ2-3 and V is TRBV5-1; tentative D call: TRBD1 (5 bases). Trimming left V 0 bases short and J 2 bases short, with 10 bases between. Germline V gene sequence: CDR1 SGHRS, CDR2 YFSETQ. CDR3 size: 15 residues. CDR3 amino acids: CASSLGQLLTDTQYF. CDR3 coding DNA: TGCGCCAGCAGCTTGGGACAGTTACTCACAGATACGCAGTATTTT.

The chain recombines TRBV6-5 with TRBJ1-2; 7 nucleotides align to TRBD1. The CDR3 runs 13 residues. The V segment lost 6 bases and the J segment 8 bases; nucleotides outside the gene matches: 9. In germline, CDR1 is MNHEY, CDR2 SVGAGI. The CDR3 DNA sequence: TGTGCCAGCAGCCAAGAGGGGGCGGGCGGCTACACCTTC. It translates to CASSQEGAGGYTF.

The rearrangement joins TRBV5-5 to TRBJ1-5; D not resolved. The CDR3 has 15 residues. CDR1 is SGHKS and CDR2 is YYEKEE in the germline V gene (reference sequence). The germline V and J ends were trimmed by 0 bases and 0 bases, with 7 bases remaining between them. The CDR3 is CASSLADSSNQPQHF. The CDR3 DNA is TGTGCCAGCAGCTTGGCAGATTCTAGCAATCAGCCCCAGCATTTT.

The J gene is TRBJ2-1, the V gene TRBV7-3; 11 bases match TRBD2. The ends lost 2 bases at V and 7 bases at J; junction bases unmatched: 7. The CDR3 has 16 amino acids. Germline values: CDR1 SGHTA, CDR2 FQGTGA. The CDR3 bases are TGTGCCAGCAGCTTAGTGCCTAGCGGGGGGCGGAATGAGCAGTTCTTC. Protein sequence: CASSLVPSGGRNEQFF.

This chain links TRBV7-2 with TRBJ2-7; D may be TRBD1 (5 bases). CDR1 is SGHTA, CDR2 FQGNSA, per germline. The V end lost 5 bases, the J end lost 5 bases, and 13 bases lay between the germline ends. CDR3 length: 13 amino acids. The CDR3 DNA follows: TGTGCCAGCAGCCCCTACAGGAGAAACGAGCAGTACTTC. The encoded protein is CASSPYRRNEQYF.

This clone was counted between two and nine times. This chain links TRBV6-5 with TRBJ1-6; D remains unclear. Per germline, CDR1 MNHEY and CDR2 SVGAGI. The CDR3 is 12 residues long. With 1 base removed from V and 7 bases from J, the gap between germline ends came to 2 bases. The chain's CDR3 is CASSYLNSPLHF. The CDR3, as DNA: TGTGCCAGCAGTTACTTAAATTCACCCCTCCACTTT.

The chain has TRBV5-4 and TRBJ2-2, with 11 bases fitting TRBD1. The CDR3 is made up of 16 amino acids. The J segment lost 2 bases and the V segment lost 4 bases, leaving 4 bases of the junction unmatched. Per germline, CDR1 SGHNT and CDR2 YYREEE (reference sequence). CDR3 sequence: CASSPGQGVNTGELFF. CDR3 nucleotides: TGTGCCAGCAGCCCGGGACAGGGGGTTAACACCGGGGAGCTGTTTTTT.